The 19 T cell receptor beta chains presented below share a single source sample, sequenced in a study of CD8 T cells in ankylosing spondylitis. The study's findings and limits: Apparently characteristic of ankylosing spondylitis blood was a TCR beta motif (fewer than 10 highly homologous variants).

Their antigens are not known. TCRdb reanalysed the 5' RACE reads using MiXCR and keeps one entry per CDR3 protein. The sample includes a few hundred thousand distinct CDR3 sequences, 20% to 25% of them seen just once. Source material: blood, either unsorted or a sorted T cell fraction (not recorded which). These receptors were collected from a male donor with ankylosing spondylitis.

The genes are TRBV7-9 and TRBJ2-7; D ambiguous. CDR3 length: 15 amino acids. V lost 2 bases and J lost 7, with 18 bases in between. Germline CDR1 SEHNR, CDR2 FQNEAQ (reference sequence). CDR3 nucleotides: TGTGCCAGCAGCTTACAAGGGCCTACGACGTGGGAGCAGTACTTC. The encoded protein is CASSLQGPTTWEQYF.

In its sample, this clonotype was seen a few times. V usage is TRBV20-1 and J usage is TRBJ2-3; maybe TRBD2 (6 bases). Germline CDR1 DFQATT, CDR2 SNEGSKA (reference sequence). The CDR3 sequence is 13 residues long. The V end was cut by 6 bases, the J end by 0 bases, with 10 bases between. The CDR3 DNA reads as TGCAGTGCCCCAGCGGGTAGCACAGATACGCAGTATTTT. This encodes CSAPAGSTDTQYF.

V is TRBV7-9 and J is TRBJ1-1; D ambiguous. The CDR3 runs to 14 residues. With 1 base removed from V and 5 bases from J, the gap between germline ends came to 11 bases. CDR1 is SEHNR, CDR2 FQNEAQ, per germline (reference sequence). The DNA for the CDR3 is TGTGCCAGCAGCTTAGGCAACACCCATACTGAAGCTTTCTTT. This translates into CASSLGNTHTEAFF.

V gene TRBV7-3 combines with J gene TRBJ2-5, with TRBD1 as a possible D gene (6 bases). Germline-derived CDR1 and CDR2 are SGHTA and FQGTGA. V lost 0 bases and J 6 bases, leaving 11 bases between the germline ends. The length of the CDR3 is 14 residues. CDR3 loop: CASSLTGGAQTQYF. In DNA form, the CDR3 reads TGTGCCAGCAGCTTAACTGGGGGCGCTCAGACCCAGTACTTC.

This clonotype was picked up a small number of times. This rearrangement joins TRBV12-3 or TRBV12-4 to TRBJ2-5; D not resolved. V lost 8 bases and J 5 bases, leaving 12 bases between the germline ends. This CDR3 has 12 amino acids. In DNA form, the CDR3 reads TGTGCCAGCCGGGTGACGACGGAGACCCAGTACTTC. Amino acid sequence: CASRVTTETQYF.

This clonotype was seen a handful of times. The chain recombines TRBV7-3 with TRBJ2-1; 12 nucleotides align to TRBD2. With V trimmed by 2 bases and J by 7 bases, 6 bases remained unmatched. Germline CDR1 SGHTA, CDR2 FQGTGA. The CDR3 sequence is 16 residues long. The CDR3 coding sequence is TGTGCCAGCAGCTTAGCTAGCGGGAGGGTGGGGAATGAGCAGTTCTTC. This encodes CASSLASGRVGNEQFF.

This clonotype was observed many times. The rearrangement links TRBV12-3 or TRBV12-4 to TRBJ2-1, with TRBD1 matching over 8 bases. This CDR3 is 15 amino acids long. After removal of 6 bases from V and 0 bases from J, the junction contained 4 bases not matched to a gene. Here the CDR3 DNA reads TGTGCCAGCAGGCGGACAGGGAGCTCCTACAATGAGCAGTTCTTC. It yields the protein CASRRTGSSYNEQFF.

This clonotype was seen more than once but under ten times. J is TRBJ1-5 and V is TRBV7-2; TRBD1 might be the D (5 bases). Trimming pared 5 bases from V and 3 bases from J, leaving 17 bases between. The CDR3 runs to 16 residues. Germline CDR1 reads SGHTA; CDR2 reads FQGNSA. The CDR3 sequence is CASSPNIDSYNQPQHF. The CDR3 DNA sequence: TGTGCCAGCAGCCCGAACATAGACAGCTACAATCAGCCCCAGCATTTT.

The chain employs TRBV5-8 and TRBJ2-5; D gene uncertain. Germline CDR1 is SGHTS and CDR2 is YDEGEE. The CDR3 is 13 residues long. The germline V and J ends were trimmed by 4 bases and 1 base, with 8 bases remaining between them. The CDR3 protein is CASSRKIQETQYF. DNA of the CDR3: TGTGCCAGCAGCCGAAAGATCCAAGAGACCCAGTACTTC.

The genes are TRBV19 and TRBJ2-1; the match to TRBD2 covers 8 bases. CDR1 and CDR2 from the germline V gene are LNHDA and SQIVND (reference sequence). This CDR3 is built from 14 residues. J lost 6 bases, V lost 1 base, and 2 bases had no gene match. The CDR3 is CASSIGTSPNEQFF. DNA for the CDR3: TGTGCCAGTAGTATAGGGACTAGCCCCAATGAGCAGTTCTTC. Together with reference TRBV19 and TRBJ2-1, the CDR3 gives the full variable domain: DGGITQSPKYLFRKEGQNVTLSCEQNLNHDAMYWYRQDPGQGLRLIYYSQIVNDFQKGDIAEGYSVSREKKESFPLTVTSAQKNPTAFYLCASSIGTSPNEQFFGPGTRLTVL.

This chain connects TRBV9 to TRBJ2-1; TRBD2 matches at 10 bases. This CDR3 is 17 amino acids long. Germline CDR1 is SGDLS and CDR2 is YYNGEE. Unmatched junction bases numbered 15, after V lost 0 bases and J lost 12 bases. CDR3 nucleotides: TGTGCCAGCAGCGTAGCTCAACAAGCGGGAGGGCCTGGTGGGCAGTTCTTC. Protein product: CASSVAQQAGGPGGQFF. Filled out from reference TRBV9 and TRBJ2-1, the complete variable domain reads DSGVTQTPKHLITATGQRVTLRCSPRSGDLSVYWYQQSLDQGLQFLIQYYNGEERAKGNILERFSAQQFPDLHSELNLSSLELGDSALYFCASSVAQQAGGPGGQFFGPGTRLTVL.

This chain joins TRBV7-8 and TRBJ1-4, with TRBD1 matching 7 bases. The germline V gene encodes CDR1 SGHVS and CDR2 FQNEAQ. The CDR3 spans 15 residues. V lost 3 bases, J lost 6 bases, and 7 bases stayed unmatched. The CDR3 sequence is CASSFSLGTDEKLFF. The CDR3 coding sequence is TGTGCCAGCAGCTTTTCCCTGGGGACAGATGAAAAACTGTTTTTT.

The genes are TRBV12-3 or TRBV12-4 and TRBJ1-1; D is undetermined. Trimming shortened V by 7 bases and J by 4 bases, and 13 bases separated the two germline ends. The CDR3 spans 13 residues. The CDR3 is CASTPEATTEAFF. The CDR3 DNA reads TGTGCCAGCACCCCCGAGGCGACCACTGAAGCTTTCTTT.

The chain employs TRBV7-3 and TRBJ1-6; D gene unclear. The germline CDR1 and CDR2 sequences are SGHTA and FQGTGA. The CDR3 contains 13 residues. Trimming pared 1 base from V and 11 bases from J, leaving 9 bases between. CDR3 residues: CASSLNEQTPLHF. The CDR3 DNA reads as TGTGCCAGCAGCTTAAACGAACAGACACCCCTCCACTTT.

This clonotype was recorded a few times. The CDR3 nucleotides read TGCAGCGTTGCCACAGGGGTCGGAAACGAGCAGTACTTC. Translated, it gives CSVATGVGNEQYF. The chain recombines TRBV29-1 with TRBJ2-7; 7 nucleotides align to TRBD1. CDR1 and CDR2 from the germline V gene are SQVTM and ANQGSEA. The V and J ends lost 4 bases and 5 bases, in that order; junction bases with no gene match: 8. The CDR3 is made up of 13 amino acids.

The chain has TRBV6-2 or TRBV6-3 and TRBJ2-1; D may correspond to TRBD1 or TRBD2 (6 bases each). The CDR3 is 13 amino acids. The ends were cut back, 2 bases at V and 12 bases at J, with 14 bases in the middle. Germline CDR1 MNHEY, CDR2 SVGEGT. The CDR3 loop is CASSYNPGAGQFF. The CDR3 region has the DNA TGTGCCAGCAGTTACAATCCGGGGGCTGGGCAGTTCTTC.

CDR3: CSVESGRGGDTQYF. In DNA form, the CDR3 reads TGCAGCGTTGAAAGCGGCAGGGGAGGAGATACGCAGTATTTT. V gene TRBV29-1 combines with J gene TRBJ2-3; D is tentatively TRBD1 or TRBD2 (6 bases each). CDR1 is SQVTM and CDR2 is ANQGSEA in the germline V gene. The CDR3 is 14 amino acids. V gave up 2 bases and J gave up 5 bases, with 14 bases separating them.

This clonotype was observed a handful of times. The chain recombines TRBV30 with TRBJ1-1; D unclear. The CDR3 extends over 13 amino acids. Trimming removed 0 bases from V and 6 bases from J, with 11 bases in between. Per the germline V gene, CDR1 is GTSNPN and CDR2 is SVGIG (reference sequence). The CDR3 DNA reads as TGTGCCTGGAGTGTACGGCAGGACGCTGAAGCTTTCTTT. Protein product: CAWSVRQDAEAFF. The complete variable domain, with remaining parts taken from reference TRBV30 and TRBJ1-1, reads SQTIHQWPATLVQPVGSPLSLECTVEGTSNPNLYWYRQAAGRGLQLLFYSVGIGQISSEVPQNLSASRPQDRQFILSSKKLLLSDSGFYLCAWSVRQDAEAFFGQGTRLTVV.

The rearrangement joins TRBV7-9 to TRBJ2-2; 7 nucleotides agree with TRBD1. Germline V CDR1 and CDR2: SEHNR, FQNEAQ (reference sequence). The J segment lost 1 base and the V segment lost 5 bases, leaving 7 bases of the junction unmatched. The CDR3 covers 16 residues. DNA of the CDR3: TGTGCCAGCAGCCGACGGGGACAGAAGAACACCGGGGAGCTGTTTTTT. This sequence encodes CASSRRGQKNTGELFF. Drawing the rest from reference TRBV7-9 and TRBJ2-2, the complete variable domain is DTGVSQNPRHKITKRGQNVTFRCDPISEHNRLYWYRQTLGQGPEFLTYFQNEAQLEKSRLLSDRFSAERPKGSFSTLEIQRTEQGDSAMYLCASSRRGQKNTGELFFGEGSRLTVL.